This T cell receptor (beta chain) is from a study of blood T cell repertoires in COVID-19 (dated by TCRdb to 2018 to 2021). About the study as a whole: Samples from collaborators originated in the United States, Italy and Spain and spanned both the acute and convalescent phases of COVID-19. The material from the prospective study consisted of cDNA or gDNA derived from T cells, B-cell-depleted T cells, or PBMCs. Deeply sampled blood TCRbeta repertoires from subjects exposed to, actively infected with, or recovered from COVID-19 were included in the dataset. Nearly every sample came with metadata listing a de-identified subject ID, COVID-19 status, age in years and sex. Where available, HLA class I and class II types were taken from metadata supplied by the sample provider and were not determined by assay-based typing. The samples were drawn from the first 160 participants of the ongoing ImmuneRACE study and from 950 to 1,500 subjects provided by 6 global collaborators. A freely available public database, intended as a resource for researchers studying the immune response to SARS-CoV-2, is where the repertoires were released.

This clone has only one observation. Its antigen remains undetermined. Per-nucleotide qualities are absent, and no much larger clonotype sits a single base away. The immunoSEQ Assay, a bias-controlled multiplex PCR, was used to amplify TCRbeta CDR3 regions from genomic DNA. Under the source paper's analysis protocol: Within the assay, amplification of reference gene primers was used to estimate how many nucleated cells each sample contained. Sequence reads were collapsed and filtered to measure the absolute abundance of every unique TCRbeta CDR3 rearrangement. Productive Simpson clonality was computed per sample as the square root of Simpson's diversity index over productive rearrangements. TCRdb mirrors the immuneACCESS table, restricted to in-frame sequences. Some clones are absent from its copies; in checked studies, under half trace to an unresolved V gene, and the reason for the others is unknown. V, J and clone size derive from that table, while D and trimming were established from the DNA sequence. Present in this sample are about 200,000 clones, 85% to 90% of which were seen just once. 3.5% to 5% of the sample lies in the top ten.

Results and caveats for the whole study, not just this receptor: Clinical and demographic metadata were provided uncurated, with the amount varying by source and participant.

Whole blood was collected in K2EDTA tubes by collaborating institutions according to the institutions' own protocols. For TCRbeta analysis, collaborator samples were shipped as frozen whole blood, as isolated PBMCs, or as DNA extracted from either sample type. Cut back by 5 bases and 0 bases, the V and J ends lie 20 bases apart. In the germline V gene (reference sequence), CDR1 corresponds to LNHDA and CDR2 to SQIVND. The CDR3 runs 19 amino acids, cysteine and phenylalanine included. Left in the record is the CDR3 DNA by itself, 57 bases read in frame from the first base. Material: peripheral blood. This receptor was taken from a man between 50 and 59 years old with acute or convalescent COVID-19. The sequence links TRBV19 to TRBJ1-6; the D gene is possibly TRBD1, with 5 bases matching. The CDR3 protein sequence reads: CASSPQIPDTSSYNSPLHF. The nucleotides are TGTGCCAGTAGTCCTCAAATCCCGGACACGAGCTCCTATAATTCACCCCTCCACTTT. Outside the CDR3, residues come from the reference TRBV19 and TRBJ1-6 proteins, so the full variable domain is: DGGITQSPKYLFRKEGQNVTLSCEQNLNHDAMYWYRQDPGQGLRLIYYSQIVNDFQKGDIAEGYSVSREKKESFPLTVTSAQKNPTAFYLCASSPQIPDTSSYNSPLHFGNGTRLTVT.